The 22 T cell receptor beta chains given below trace back to one sample, sequenced in a study of cytomegalovirus exposure and HLA in healthy donors. Vbeta (60) and Jbeta (13) primers were used in the PCR. Measured with immunoSEQ multiplex PCR; TCRdb has only the in-frame clones, and not every one. In all, the sample yields some 130,000 clones. Input material: PBMCs. The receptors originated from a man between 18 and 29 years old in good health and CMV-seronegative.

The V call is TRBV14, the J call TRBJ1-2, with 8 nucleotides matching TRBD1. The CDR3 consists of 18 residues. The trim removed 2 bases at V and 4 bases at J, leaving 15 bases unmatched. The V gene's germline CDR1 is SGHDN and CDR2 FVKESK. CDR3 coding DNA: TGTGCCAGCAGCCAAAAGGGGGACAGGAGGTTCGACGGCTATGGCTACACCTTC. It translates to CASSQKGDRRFDGYGYTF.

The chain joins TRBV11-2 to TRBJ2-3; weak D call: TRBD2 (6 bases). The V gene's germline CDR1 is SGHAT and CDR2 FQNNGV. V was shortened by 1 base and J by 1 base, with 9 bases between the two germline ends. The CDR3 extends over 15 amino acids. The CDR3 protein is CASSLGWGGTDTQYF. The CDR3 region has the DNA TGTGCCAGCAGCTTAGGGTGGGGGGGCACAGATACGCAGTATTTT.

The V and J genes are TRBV19 and TRBJ1-2; 9 nucleotides align to TRBD1. CDR1 is LNHDA, CDR2 SQIVND, per germline (reference sequence). V was pared by 10 bases and J by 7 bases, with 10 bases of the junction left unmatched. CDR3 length: 13 residues. The chain's CDR3 is CATKSGTGSGYTF. For the CDR3, the DNA is TGTGCCACCAAATCCGGGACAGGGAGTGGCTACACCTTC.

About this clone: The same CDR3 also results from other DNA sequences found in this sample. CDR3 sequence: CASSAIAGATYEQYF. The DNA of the CDR3 is TGTGCCAGCAGTGCCATAGCGGGGGCCACCTACGAGCAGTACTTC. V gene TRBV6-1 combines with J gene TRBJ2-7; 9 bases match TRBD2. This CDR3 region has 15 residues. Losses at the gene ends were 4 bases for V and 2 bases for J; bases not matched to a gene: 6. The V gene's germline CDR1 is MNHNS and CDR2 SASEGT.

V and J are TRBV19 and TRBJ2-1, with TRBD2 as a possible D gene (5 bases). From germline, CDR1 is LNHDA and CDR2 SQIVND (reference sequence). The germline V and J ends were trimmed by 4 bases and 6 bases, with 13 bases remaining between them. CDR3 length: 14 residues. CDR3: CASSTITSFNEQFF. For the CDR3, the DNA is TGTGCCAGTAGTACCATAACTAGTTTCAATGAGCAGTTCTTC.

The V and J genes are TRBV6-6 and TRBJ2-7, with 7 nucleotides matching TRBD1. Trimming took 6 bases from V and 5 from J; bases not matched to a gene: 4. Germline CDR1 is MNHNY and CDR2 is SVGAGI (reference sequence). There are 12 residues in the CDR3. Here the CDR3 reads CASSSDRHEQYF. In DNA form, the CDR3 reads TGTGCCAGCAGCTCGGACAGGCACGAGCAGTACTTC.

V gene TRBV5-4 combines with J gene TRBJ2-3; D is unclear. The V and J ends lost 3 bases and 4 bases respectively, with 6 bases between them. Germline CDR1 reads SGHNT; CDR2 reads YYREEE (reference sequence). The CDR3 runs to 12 residues. The CDR3 here is CASSSLADTQYF. In DNA form, the CDR3 reads TGTGCCAGCAGCTCTCTTGCAGATACGCAGTATTTT.

The rearrangement joins TRBV6-5 to TRBJ1-1; tentatively, D is TRBD1 (5 bases). Germline loops: CDR1 MNHEY, CDR2 SVGAGI. The CDR3 has 15 residues. The V and J ends lost 2 bases and 5 bases respectively, with 15 bases between them. CDR3 sequence: CASSYGRGFLTEAFF. The CDR3 DNA is TGTGCCAGCAGTTACGGTAGGGGTTTCCTAACTGAAGCTTTCTTT.

This chain connects TRBV5-1 to TRBJ2-5; a possible D gene is TRBD2 (6 bases). The V gene lost 4 bases and the J gene lost 4 bases, with 17 bases spanning the gap. Germline loops: CDR1 SGHRS, CDR2 YFSETQ. The CDR3 contains 15 residues. The CDR3 spells CASSTPGGSGETQYF. CDR3 DNA: TGCGCCAGCAGCACCCCTGGGGGGTCCGGAGAGACCCAGTACTTC. Combining the CDR3 with reference TRBV5-1 and TRBJ2-5 gives the whole variable domain KAGVTQTPRYLIKTRGQQVTLSCSPISGHRSVSWYQQTPGQGLQFLFEYFSETQRNKGNFPGRFSGRQFSNSRSEMNVSTLELGDSALYLCASSTPGGSGETQYFGPGTRLLVL.

This sequence joins TRBV27 and TRBJ2-5; D may be TRBD2 (7 bases). Looked up from germline, CDR1 is MNHEY and CDR2 is SMNVEV (reference sequence). The length of the CDR3 is 14 residues. The V gene lost 3 bases and the J gene lost 2 bases, with 10 bases spanning the gap. The CDR3 bases are TGTGCCAGCAGTTTGGGGGGGCTTCAAGAGACCCAGTACTTC. It codes for CASSLGGLQETQYF.

This chain uses TRBV4-1 with TRBJ1-5; 7 bases match TRBD1. The ends lost 2 bases at V and 6 bases at J; junction bases unmatched: 7. This CDR3 contains 15 residues. The germline CDR1 and CDR2 sequences are MGHRA and YSYEKL. CDR3 coding DNA: TGCGCCAGCAGCCAAATCAGGGGGGACGGTCAGCCCCAGCATTTT. As protein: CASSQIRGDGQPQHF.

The rearrangement joins TRBV5-4 to TRBJ2-7, with D perhaps TRBD1 (7 bases). Trimming took 4 bases from V and 2 from J, leaving 13 bases between them. Germline V gives CDR1 SGHNT, CDR2 YYREEE (reference sequence). There are 14 residues in the CDR3. The CDR3 here is CASSLQGGTYEQYF. DNA for the CDR3: TGTGCCAGCAGCCTCCAGGGGGGAACCTACGAGCAGTACTTC.

J is TRBJ2-1 and V is TRBV12-5; the D is unclear. V lost 5 bases, J lost 0 bases, and 8 bases lay in between. CDR3 size: 14 residues. Germline V gene data show CDR1 as LGHNT and CDR2 as FRNRAP. The CDR3 here is CASGNLSSYNEQFF. The CDR3 region has the DNA TGTGCTAGTGGTAACTTGAGCTCCTACAATGAGCAGTTCTTC.

The gene calls are TRBV4-1 and TRBJ2-7, with TRBD1 identical over 8 bases. V was pared by 3 bases and J by 7 bases, with 11 bases of the junction left unmatched. The CDR3 has 15 amino acids. Germline CDR1 is MGHRA and CDR2 is YSYEKL. The CDR3 DNA is TGCGCCAGCAGCCAGACCGACAGGGGATCAAGGGAGCAGTACTTC. Translating gives CASSQTDRGSREQYF.

The rearrangement joins TRBV7-6 to TRBJ2-7; 8 bases match TRBD1. The CDR3 is 17 residues long. Trimming removed 0 bases from V and 5 bases from J; junction bases left unmatched: 12. The germline gives CDR1 SGHVS, CDR2 FNYEAQ. CDR3: CASSLATPQGALHEQYF. CDR3 sequence (DNA): TGTGCCAGCAGCTTAGCTACTCCGCAGGGGGCACTACACGAGCAGTACTTC.

The chain has TRBV28 and TRBJ1-1; D gene unclear. This CDR3 comprises 11 residues. The V gene lost 3 bases and the J gene lost 10 bases, with 9 bases spanning the gap. The germline gives CDR1 MDHEN, CDR2 SYDVKM. In DNA, the CDR3 is TGTGCCAGCAGTTTGCGGCGTGGAGCTTTCTTT. It specifies CASSLRRGAFF.

This rearrangement joins TRBV28 to TRBJ1-1; 9 bases map to TRBD1. CDR3 length equals 16 residues. The V and J ends lost 3 bases and 0 bases, in that order; junction bases with no gene match: 5. From germline, CDR1 is MDHEN and CDR2 SYDVKM. The CDR3 DNA reads as TGTGCCAGCAGTTTCCCGGACAGGGGAGTGAACACTGAAGCTTTCTTT. Protein: CASSFPDRGVNTEAFF.

The V and J genes are TRBV10-3 and TRBJ2-5; 11 bases match TRBD2. The germline CDR1 and CDR2 sequences are ENHRY and SYGVKD. The CDR3 loop spans 17 amino acids. V lost 2 bases to trimming and J lost 1 base; unmatched junction nucleotides: 6. The CDR3 bases are TGTGCCATCAGTGAGGCGACTAGCGGGGACCTCCAAGAGACCCAGTACTTC. It translates to CAISEATSGDLQETQYF.

The chain employs TRBV11-3 and TRBJ1-5; D gene unclear. V lost 6 bases, J lost 1 base, and 19 bases lay in between. Germline values: CDR1 SGHNT, CDR2 YENEEA. There are 17 residues in the CDR3. In DNA, the CDR3 is TGTGCCAGCAGGCACGCGCCCTCCTCCAACAGCAATCAGCCCCAGCATTTT. Amino acid sequence: CASRHAPSSNSNQPQHF.

The chain is built from TRBV5-1 and TRBJ1-6; 8 bases match TRBD1. Germline V gene data show CDR1 as SGHRS and CDR2 as YFSETQ. The CDR3 contains 19 residues. After removal of 4 bases from V and 0 bases from J, the junction contained 12 bases not matched to a gene. The CDR3 loop is CASSPWTGTGSSYNSPLHF. For the CDR3, the DNA is TGCGCCAGCAGCCCTTGGACAGGGACAGGAAGCTCCTATAATTCACCCCTCCACTTT.

The genes are TRBV29-1 and TRBJ1-1, with TRBD1 matching 8 bases. The CDR3 has 14 amino acids. V lost 6 bases, J lost 4 bases, and 10 bases stayed unmatched. Germline values: CDR1 SQVTM, CDR2 ANQGSEA. The CDR3 region has the DNA TGCAGCGTGCGGGGGCAGGGGGCGTCCACTGAAGCTTTCTTT. Translating it yields CSVRGQGASTEAFF.

The chain carries TRBV6-5 and TRBJ2-7; TRBD2 agrees at 10 bases. J gave up 1 base and V 2 bases, and 5 bases lay outside the gene matches. Germline V gene data show CDR1 as MNHEY and CDR2 as SVGAGI. This CDR3 spans 16 amino acids. CDR3 DNA: TGTGCCAGCAGTTACCTCTTAGCGGGGGGTTCCTACGAGCAGTACTTC. Its protein product is CASSYLLAGGSYEQYF.